Each of the 7 T cell receptor beta chains below was sequenced from the same sample in a study of cytomegalovirus exposure and HLA in healthy donors. The PCR contained 60 Vbeta and 13 Jbeta primers. Here immunoSEQ multiplex PCR was the method, and the copy in TCRdb shows in-frame clones only, minus some. Found here are about 120,000 clones, over 50% of them singletons; the top ten hold approximately 8.5%. Sequencing was performed on PBMCs. The receptors come from a woman between 40 and 50 years old in good health and CMV-seropositive.

V is TRBV6-5 and J is TRBJ2-7, with a weak D call TRBD2 (6 bases). CDR1 is MNHEY and CDR2 is SVGAGI in the germline V gene. The CDR3 has 13 residues. V was cut by 2 bases and J by 5 bases, with 10 bases left in between. CDR3 loop: CASSYGEEDEQYF. As DNA, the CDR3 is TGTGCCAGCAGTTACGGGGAGGAGGACGAGCAGTACTTC.

This clone was detected a few times. CDR3 nucleotides: TGTGCCAGCAGTGAAGCGGCGGGGGGGCCCCCAGATACGCAGTATTTT. Encoded protein: CASSEAAGGPPDTQYF. J is TRBJ2-3 and V is TRBV6-1; 9 bases match TRBD2. With 0 bases clipped from V and 4 bases from J, the junction kept 5 bases outside the gene matches. Germline lookup yields CDR1 MNHNS and CDR2 SASEGT. This CDR3 has 16 residues.

This chain connects TRBV18 to TRBJ1-5, with D perhaps matching TRBD1 (5 bases). The CDR3 sequence is 15 residues long. CDR1 is KGHSH, CDR2 LQKENI, per germline. Trimming cost V 2 bases and J 2 bases, with 10 bases left between them. CDR3 amino acids: CASSPGGEGNQPQHF. CDR3 nucleotide sequence: TGTGCCAGCTCACCAGGGGGGGAAGGCAATCAGCCCCAGCATTTT.

The J gene is TRBJ2-6, the V gene TRBV9; the match to TRBD1 covers 7 bases. Germline V lookup: CDR1 SGDLS, CDR2 YYNGEE. V dropped 3 bases and J dropped 2; count of bases not matched to a gene: 8. The CDR3 spans 17 residues. The CDR3 protein is CASSANRGSAGANVLTF. Here the CDR3 DNA reads TGTGCCAGCAGCGCCAACAGGGGTTCTGCTGGGGCCAACGTCCTGACTTTC. Filled out from reference TRBV9 and TRBJ2-6, the complete variable domain reads DSGVTQTPKHLITATGQRVTLRCSPRSGDLSVYWYQQSLDQGLQFLIQYYNGEERAKGNILERFSAQQFPDLHSELNLSSLELGDSALYFCASSANRGSAGANVLTFGAGSRLTVL.

In regard to this clone: Germline and junction disagree at one end, which may indicate a read error. The J gene is TRBJ2-5, the V gene TRBV30; D call uncertain. The CDR3 loop spans 12 amino acids. The germline V gene encodes CDR1 GTSNPN and CDR2 SVGIG (reference sequence). Written as DNA, the CDR3 is TGTGCCTGGAGTGTACAAGTTCCAACTATTAACTTC. As protein: CAWSVQVPTINF. Full variable domain (rest looked up from reference TRBV30 and TRBJ2-5): SQTIHQWPATLVQPVGSPLSLECTVEGTSNPNLYWYRQAAGRGLQLLFYSVGIGQISSEVPQNLSASRPQDRQFILSSKKLLLSDSGFYLCAWSVQVPTINFGPGTRLLVL.

The chain couples TRBV10-3 to TRBJ2-1, with TRBD2 matching over 9 bases. The junction had 6 bases not matched to a gene; V was cut back by 7 bases and J by 8 bases. CDR1 and CDR2 from the germline V gene are ENHRY and SYGVKD. The CDR3 is made up of 13 amino acids. As DNA, the CDR3 is TGTGCCATCACGGGACTAGCTACGGATGAGCAGTTCTTC. This sequence encodes CAITGLATDEQFF.

There are a few counts of this clone. The chain recombines TRBV6-4 with TRBJ2-2; TRBD1 matches 8 bases. CDR1 is MRHNA, CDR2 SNTAGT, per germline. V lost 11 bases, J lost 3 bases, and 8 bases stayed unmatched. The CDR3 spans 14 residues. CDR3 sequence: CAATQGAYTGELFF. The CDR3 DNA is TGTGCCGCAACTCAGGGGGCCTACACCGGGGAGCTGTTTTTT.